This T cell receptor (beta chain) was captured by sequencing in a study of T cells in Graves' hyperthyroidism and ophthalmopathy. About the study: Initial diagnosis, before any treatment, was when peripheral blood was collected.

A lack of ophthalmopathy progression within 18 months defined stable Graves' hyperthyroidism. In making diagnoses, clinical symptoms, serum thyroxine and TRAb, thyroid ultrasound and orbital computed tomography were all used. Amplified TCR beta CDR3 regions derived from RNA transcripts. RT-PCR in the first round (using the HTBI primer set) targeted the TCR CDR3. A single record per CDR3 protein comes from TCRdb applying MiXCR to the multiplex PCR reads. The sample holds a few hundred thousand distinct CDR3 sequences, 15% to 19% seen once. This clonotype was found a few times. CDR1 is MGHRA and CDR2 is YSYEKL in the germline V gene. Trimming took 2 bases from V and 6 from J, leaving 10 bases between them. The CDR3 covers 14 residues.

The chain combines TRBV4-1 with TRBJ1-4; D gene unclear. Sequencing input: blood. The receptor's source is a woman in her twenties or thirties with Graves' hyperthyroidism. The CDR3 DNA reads TGCGCCAGCAGCCAACAGGACTTAGATGAAAAACTGTTTTTT. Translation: CASSQQDLDEKLFF.